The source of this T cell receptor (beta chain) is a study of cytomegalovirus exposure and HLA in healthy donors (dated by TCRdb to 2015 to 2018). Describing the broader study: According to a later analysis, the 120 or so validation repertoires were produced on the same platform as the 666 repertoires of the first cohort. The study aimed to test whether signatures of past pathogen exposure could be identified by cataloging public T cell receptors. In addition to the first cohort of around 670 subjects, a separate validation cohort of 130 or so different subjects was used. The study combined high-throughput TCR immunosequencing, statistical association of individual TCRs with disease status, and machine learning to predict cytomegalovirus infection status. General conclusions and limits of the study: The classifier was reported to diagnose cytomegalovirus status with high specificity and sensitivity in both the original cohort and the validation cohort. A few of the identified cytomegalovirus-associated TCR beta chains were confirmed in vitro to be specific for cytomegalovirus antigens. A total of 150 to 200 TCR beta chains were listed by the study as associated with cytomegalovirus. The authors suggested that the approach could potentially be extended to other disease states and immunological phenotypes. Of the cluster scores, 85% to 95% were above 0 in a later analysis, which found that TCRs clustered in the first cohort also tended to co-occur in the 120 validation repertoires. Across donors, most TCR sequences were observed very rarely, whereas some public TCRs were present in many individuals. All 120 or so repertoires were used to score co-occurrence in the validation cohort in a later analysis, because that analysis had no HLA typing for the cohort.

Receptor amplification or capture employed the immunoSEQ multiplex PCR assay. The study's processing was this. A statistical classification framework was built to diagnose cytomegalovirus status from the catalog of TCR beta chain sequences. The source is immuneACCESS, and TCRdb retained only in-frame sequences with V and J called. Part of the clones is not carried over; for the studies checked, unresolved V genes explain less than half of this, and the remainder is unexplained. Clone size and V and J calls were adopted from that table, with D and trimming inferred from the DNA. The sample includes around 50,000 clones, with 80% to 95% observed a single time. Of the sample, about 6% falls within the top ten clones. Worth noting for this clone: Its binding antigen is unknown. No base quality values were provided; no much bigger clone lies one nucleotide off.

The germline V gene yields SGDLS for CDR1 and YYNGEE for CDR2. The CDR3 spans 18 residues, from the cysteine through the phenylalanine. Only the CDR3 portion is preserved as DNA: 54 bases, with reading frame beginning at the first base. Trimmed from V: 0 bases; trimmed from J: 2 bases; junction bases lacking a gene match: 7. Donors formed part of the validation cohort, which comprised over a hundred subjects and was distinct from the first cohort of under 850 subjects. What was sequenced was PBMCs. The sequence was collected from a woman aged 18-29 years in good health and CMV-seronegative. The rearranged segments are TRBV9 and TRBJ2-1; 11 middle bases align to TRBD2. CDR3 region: CASSVDSLAGGPYNEQFF. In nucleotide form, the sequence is TGTGCCAGCAGCGTAGATTCTCTAGCGGGAGGTCCCTACAATGAGCAGTTCTTC.